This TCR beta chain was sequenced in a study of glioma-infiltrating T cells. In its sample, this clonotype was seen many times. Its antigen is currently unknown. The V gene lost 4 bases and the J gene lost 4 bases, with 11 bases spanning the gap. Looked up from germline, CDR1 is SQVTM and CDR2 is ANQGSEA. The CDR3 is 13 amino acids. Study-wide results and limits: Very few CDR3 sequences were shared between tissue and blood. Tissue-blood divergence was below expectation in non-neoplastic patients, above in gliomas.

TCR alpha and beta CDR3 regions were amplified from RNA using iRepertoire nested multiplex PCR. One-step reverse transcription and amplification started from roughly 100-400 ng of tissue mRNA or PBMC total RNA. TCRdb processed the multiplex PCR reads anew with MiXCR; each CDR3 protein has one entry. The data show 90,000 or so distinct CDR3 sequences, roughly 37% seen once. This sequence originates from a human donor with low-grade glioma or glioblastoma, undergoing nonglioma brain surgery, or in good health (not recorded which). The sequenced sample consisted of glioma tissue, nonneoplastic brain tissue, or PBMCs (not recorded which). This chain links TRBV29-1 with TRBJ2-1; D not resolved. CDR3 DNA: TGCAGCGTTGGGGTCCGTATATACAATGAGCAGTTCTTC. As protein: CSVGVRIYNEQFF.